One and the same sample provided the 13 T cell receptor beta chains below, sequenced in a study of graft-versus-host responses after intestinal transplantation. Sequenced by immunoSEQ multiplex PCR; TCRdb stores in-frame clones only, minus some. This sample yields around 50,000 clones, of which roughly 84% are seen a single time; less than 0.55% belongs to the top ten. Antigen specificity for these receptors is unknown. The material sequenced was unstimulated CD4+ T cells sorted from spleen or lymph node cells, taken before transplant. All receptors derive from a human donor who was the organ donor for an intestinal transplant.

This rearrangement joins TRBV5-5 to TRBJ2-3, with 12 bases that match TRBD2. Germline loops: CDR1 SGHKS, CDR2 YYEKEE (reference sequence). With V trimmed by 2 bases and J by 6 bases, 7 bases remained unmatched. CDR3 length: 16 amino acids. The CDR3 sequence: CASSFRLAGGLDTQYF. In DNA, the CDR3 is TGTGCCAGCAGCTTTCGGCTAGCGGGGGGGCTGGATACGCAGTATTTT.

The chain couples TRBV9 to TRBJ2-1; 13 nucleotides match TRBD2. This CDR3 is built from 16 residues. Germline lookup yields CDR1 SGDLS and CDR2 YYNGEE. V gave up 3 bases and J gave up 8 bases; unmatched junction bases: 8. The CDR3 protein is CASSGPGLAGSHEQFF. CDR3 DNA: TGTGCCAGCAGCGGACCGGGACTAGCGGGATCCCATGAGCAGTTCTTC.

The CDR3 here is CASSPSGRRGEQYF. Written as DNA, the CDR3 is TGTGCCAGCAGCCCCTCAGGCAGGAGGGGCGAGCAGTACTTC. This chain connects TRBV5-8 to TRBJ2-7; a possible D gene is TRBD2 (6 bases). Germline CDR1 SGHTS, CDR2 YDEGEE. The CDR3 covers 14 residues. V was trimmed by 4 bases and J by 6 bases, leaving 17 bases between them. The full variable domain, its missing parts supplied by reference TRBV5-8 and TRBJ2-7, is EAGVTQSPTHLIKTRGQQATLRCSPISGHTSVYWYQQALGLGLQFLLWYDEGEERNRGNFPPRFSGRQFPNYSSELNVNALELEDSALYLCASSPSGRRGEQYFGPGTRLTVT.

This clone was counted a single time. This chain connects TRBV7-2 to TRBJ2-1, with TRBD2 matching over 11 bases. V lost 5 bases, J lost 4 bases, and 1 base stayed unmatched. CDR1 and CDR2 from the germline V gene are SGHTA and FQGNSA. CDR3 size: 14 residues. Here the CDR3 reads CASSRLAGYNEQFF. The CDR3 DNA follows: TGTGCCAGCAGCCGACTAGCGGGATACAATGAGCAGTTCTTC.

The genes are TRBV5-5 and TRBJ2-5; D unclear. V was shortened by 6 bases and J by 1 base, with 16 bases between the two germline ends. CDR3 size: 15 residues. Germline V gives CDR1 SGHKS, CDR2 YYEKEE (reference sequence). CDR3 in DNA: TGTGCCAGCACCCCCGTGGCAGTCCCCCAAGAGACCCAGTACTTC. It codes for CASTPVAVPQETQYF.

This sequence joins TRBV30 and TRBJ2-3; 9 bases map to TRBD2. Looked up from germline, CDR1 is GTSNPN and CDR2 is SVGIG (reference sequence). J gave up 2 bases and V 2 bases, and 2 bases lay outside the gene matches. The CDR3 loop spans 14 amino acids. CDR3: CAWSSSGITDTQYF. The CDR3 DNA reads TGTGCCTGGAGTTCTAGCGGGATCACAGATACGCAGTATTTT.

V gene TRBV19 combines with J gene TRBJ1-1; D gene ambiguous. V was trimmed by 3 bases and J by 1 base, leaving 12 bases between them. Germline loops: CDR1 LNHDA, CDR2 SQIVND (reference sequence). CDR3 length: 15 amino acids. CDR3 loop: CASSMGGSGNTEAFF. As DNA, the CDR3 is TGTGCCAGTAGTATGGGCGGTTCGGGGAACACTGAAGCTTTCTTT.

V usage is TRBV4-1 and J usage is TRBJ2-1; D remains ambiguous. This CDR3 is built from 11 residues. Germline V CDR1 and CDR2: MGHRA, YSYEKL. V was shortened by 0 bases and J by 6 bases, with 0 bases between the two germline ends. The CDR3 DNA reads TGCGCCAGCAGCCAAGACAATGAGCAGTTCTTC. Amino acid sequence: CASSQDNEQFF.

The V gene is TRBV19, the J gene TRBJ1-5, with D possibly TRBD1 on 6 matching bases. CDR1 and CDR2 (germline): LNHDA, SQIVND (reference sequence). V was cut by 3 bases and J by 1 base, with 7 bases left in between. The CDR3 contains 14 residues. CDR3: CASSIQGSNQPQHF. CDR3 nucleotide sequence: TGTGCCAGTAGTATCCAGGGGAGCAATCAGCCCCAGCATTTT.

The chain carries TRBV7-2 and TRBJ2-7, with TRBD2 matching 10 bases. V was pared by 5 bases and J by 3 bases, with 4 bases of the junction left unmatched. This CDR3 region has 14 residues. The germline CDR1 and CDR2 sequences are SGHTA and FQGNSA. The CDR3 sequence: CASSPAGGRYEQYF. The CDR3 DNA reads TGTGCCAGCAGCCCAGCGGGGGGGCGCTACGAGCAGTACTTC.

The chain employs TRBV10-1 and TRBJ2-4, with 8 bases aligning to TRBD2. The length of the CDR3 is 16 residues. Trimming at V came to 0 bases and at J to 8 bases, leaving 9 bases not matched to a gene. Germline CDR1 reads WNHNN; CDR2 reads SYGVQD (reference sequence). The DNA of the CDR3 is TGCGCCAGCAGTGAGTCGATTGGACTAGCAATTGACATTCAGTACTTC. The encoded protein is CASSESIGLAIDIQYF.

V is TRBV7-7 and J is TRBJ2-5; 11 nucleotides match TRBD2. The CDR3 totals 15 residues. Germline V CDR1 and CDR2: SSHAT, FNYEAQ (reference sequence). The V and J ends lost 5 bases and 5 bases, in that order; junction bases with no gene match: 7. CDR3 residues: CASSATSGVGETQYF. CDR3 DNA sequence: TGTGCCAGCAGCGCGACTAGCGGGGTTGGGGAGACCCAGTACTTC.

The J gene is TRBJ2-5, the V gene TRBV5-1, with D tentatively TRBD1 (6 bases). The CDR3 loop spans 14 amino acids. The V end was cut by 2 bases, the J end by 5 bases, with 13 bases between. CDR1 and CDR2 from the germline V gene are SGHRS and YFSETQ. The CDR3 here is CASSFRPGVETQYF. The CDR3 DNA follows: TGCGCCAGCAGCTTTAGGCCAGGGGTCGAGACCCAGTACTTC. The entire variable domain, with the rest obtained from reference TRBV5-1 and TRBJ2-5, is as follows: KAGVTQTPRYLIKTRGQQVTLSCSPISGHRSVSWYQQTPGQGLQFLFEYFSETQRNKGNFPGRFSGRQFSNSRSEMNVSTLELGDSALYLCASSFRPGVETQYFGPGTRLLVL.